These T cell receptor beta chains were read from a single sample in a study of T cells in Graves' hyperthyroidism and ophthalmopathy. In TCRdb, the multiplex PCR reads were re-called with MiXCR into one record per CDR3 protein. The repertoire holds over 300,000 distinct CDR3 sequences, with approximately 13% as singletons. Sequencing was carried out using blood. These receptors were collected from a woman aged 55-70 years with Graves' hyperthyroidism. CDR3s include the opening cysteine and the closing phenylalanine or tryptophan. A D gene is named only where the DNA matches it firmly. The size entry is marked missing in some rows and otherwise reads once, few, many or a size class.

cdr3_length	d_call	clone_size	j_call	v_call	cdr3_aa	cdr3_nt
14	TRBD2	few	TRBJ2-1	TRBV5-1	CASSLMGLAGEQFF	TGCGCCAGCAGCTTGATGGGACTAGCGGGAGAGCAGTTCTTC
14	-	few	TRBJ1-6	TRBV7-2	CASSLEPNRSPLHF	TGTGCCAGCAGCTTAGAACCTAATCGTTCACCCCTCCACTTT
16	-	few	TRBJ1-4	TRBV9	CASSVMAGTTNEKLFF	TGTGCCAGCAGCGTAATGGCAGGGACAACTAATGAAAAACTGTTTTTT
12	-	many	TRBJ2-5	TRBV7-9	CASSPLGETQYF	TGTGCCAGCAGCCCCCTGGGGGAGACCCAGTACTTC
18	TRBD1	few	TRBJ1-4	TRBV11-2	CASSFNPGQGTTNEKLFF	TGTGCCAGCAGTTTTAACCCGGGACAGGGTACGACTAATGAAAAACTGTTTTTT
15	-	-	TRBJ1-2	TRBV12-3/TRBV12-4	CASRGTGGYGYGYTF	TGTGCCAGCAGGGGTACTGGGGGCTACGGCTATGGCTACACCTTC
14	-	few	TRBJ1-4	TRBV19	CASSLQRRTEKLFF	TGTGCCAGTAGTCTCCAGAGGCGGACTGAAAAACTGTTTTTT
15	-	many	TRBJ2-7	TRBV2	CASSEALGLINEQYF	TGTGCCAGCAGTGAAGCGCTTGGTTTGATCAACGAGCAGTACTTC
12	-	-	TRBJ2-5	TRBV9	CASSVGAETQYF	TGTGCCAGCAGCGTAGGGGCAGAGACCCAGTACTTC
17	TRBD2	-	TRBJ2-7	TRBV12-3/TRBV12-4	CASSHISSGRAPYEQYF	TGTGCCAGCAGTCATATCTCTAGTGGGAGGGCCCCCTACGAGCAGTACTTC
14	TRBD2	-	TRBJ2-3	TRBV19	CASTPTSDGDTQYF	TGTGCCAGTACCCCGACTAGCGATGGGGATACGCAGTATTTT
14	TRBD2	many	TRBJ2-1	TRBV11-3	CASSLVAGRNEQFF	TGTGCCAGCAGCTTAGTAGCGGGGCGCAATGAGCAGTTCTTC
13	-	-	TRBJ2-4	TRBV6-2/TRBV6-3	CASSDNVFPRKYF	TGTGCCAGCAGTGACAACGTATTTCCCAGGAAGTACTTC
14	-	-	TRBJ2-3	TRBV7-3	CASSALGSTDTQYF	TGTGCCAGCAGTGCCCTAGGGAGCACAGATACGCAGTATTTT
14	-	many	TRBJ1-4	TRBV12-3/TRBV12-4	CASRGDTRGEKLFF	TGTGCCAGCAGAGGGGACACCCGCGGGGAAAAACTGTTTTTT
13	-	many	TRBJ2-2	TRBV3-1	CASSQYGTGELFF	TGTGCCAGCAGCCAATACGGCACCGGGGAGCTGTTTTTT
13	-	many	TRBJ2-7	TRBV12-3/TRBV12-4	CASSSRPHNEQYF	TGTGCCAGCAGTTCCCGACCCCACAACGAGCAGTACTTC
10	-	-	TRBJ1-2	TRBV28	CASRELGYTF	TGTGCCAGCCGTGAGCTGGGCTACACCTTC
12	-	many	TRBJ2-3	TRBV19	CASSIERDTQYF	TGTGCCAGTAGTATAGAGCGAGATACGCAGTATTTT
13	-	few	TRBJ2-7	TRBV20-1	CSARWENPYEQYF	TGCAGTGCTAGGTGGGAAAACCCTTACGAGCAGTACTTC